The 17 T cell receptor beta chains listed next were all sequenced from one sample in a study of T cells in Graves' hyperthyroidism and ophthalmopathy. What was amplified from RNA transcripts were TCR beta CDR3 regions. Using the HTBI primer set, a first-round RT-PCR was run on the TCR CDR3. MiXCR was run by TCRdb on the multiplex PCR reads, yielding one entry per CDR3 protein. The sample comprises some 500,000 distinct CDR3 sequences, approximately 15% of which are singletons, and around a sixth rests with the top ten. Sequencing was carried out using blood. These TCRs come from a woman between 18 and 29 years old with Graves' hyperthyroidism.

Remarks on this clonotype: A read error may be the cause here, since a much bigger clone is one base away. This chain uses TRBV5-1 with TRBJ2-1, with 10 bases that match TRBD2. The germline V gene has CDR1 SGHRS and CDR2 YFSETQ. The length of the CDR3 is 16 residues. The CDR3 spells CASSLAGLAGDNEQLF. The CDR3 DNA reads TGCGCCAGCAGCTTGGCCGGGCTAGCGGGGGACAATGAGCAGCTCTTC.

The rearrangement uses TRBV5-6 and TRBJ1-2, with 7 bases aligning to TRBD1. Unmatched junction bases numbered 6, after V lost 4 bases and J lost 6 bases. Germline V gene sequence: CDR1 SGHDT, CDR2 YYEEEE. The CDR3 is 13 residues long. The CDR3 bases are TGTGCCAGCAGCCGCCGGGACAGCAATGGCTACACCTTC. Protein product: CASSRRDSNGYTF.

This clonotype was picked up many times. This chain links TRBV9 with TRBJ1-2, with D hard to call. From germline, CDR1 is SGDLS and CDR2 YYNGEE. Trimming took 0 bases from V and 2 from J, leaving 8 bases between them. The CDR3 loop spans 14 amino acids. The CDR3 nucleotides are TGTGCCAGCAGCGTAGGTTCAGAAAACTATGGCTACACCTTC. It yields the protein CASSVGSENYGYTF.

V usage is TRBV5-5 and J usage is TRBJ2-7; D call uncertain. Germline V gives CDR1 SGHKS, CDR2 YYEKEE (reference sequence). The CDR3 runs 15 residues. V lost 4 bases and J lost 0, with 14 bases in between. CDR3 residues: CASSQDSLFSYEQYF. CDR3 bases: TGTGCCAGCAGCCAAGATTCCCTGTTCTCCTACGAGCAGTACTTC.

This clonotype was observed at least ten times. V gene TRBV13 combines with J gene TRBJ2-3; tentative D call: TRBD1 (6 bases). The CDR3 is made up of 15 amino acids. Germline lookup yields CDR1 PRHDT and CDR2 FYEKMQ (reference sequence). Trimming cost V 6 bases and J 4 bases, with 17 bases left between them. In DNA, the CDR3 is TGTGCCAGCAGACCGCAACCGGGACAAGCAGATACGCAGTATTTT. This codes for CASRPQPGQADTQYF.

This clonotype was seen at least ten times. V usage is TRBV2 and J usage is TRBJ2-2; TRBD1 matches at 7 bases. Germline CDR1 SNHLY, CDR2 FYNNEI. Trimming removed 6 bases from V and 2 bases from J; junction bases left unmatched: 3. The CDR3 extends over 14 amino acids. CDR3: CASRGDSNTGELFF. The CDR3 nucleotides read TGTGCCAGCAGAGGGGACAGCAACACCGGGGAGCTGTTTTTT.

This clonotype has ten or more counts. This rearrangement joins TRBV5-1 to TRBJ2-1, with TRBD2 as a possible D gene (6 bases). Per the germline V gene, CDR1 is SGHRS and CDR2 is YFSETQ. The CDR3 consists of 15 residues. The V gene lost 3 bases and the J gene lost 2 bases, with 12 bases spanning the gap. In DNA, the CDR3 is TGCGCCAGCAGCTCGGGGCGGGAACCCTACAATGAGCAGTTCTTC. This translates into CASSSGREPYNEQFF.

This chain joins TRBV5-6 and TRBJ2-1; 7 positions match TRBD2. Germline CDR1 SGHDT, CDR2 YYEEEE. After removal of 7 bases from V and 3 bases from J, the junction contained 13 bases not matched to a gene. The CDR3 runs to 16 residues. As DNA, the CDR3 is TGTGCCAGCGACCCCGGGGTCGGGAGGAGCTACAATGAGCAGTTCTTC. This sequence encodes CASDPGVGRSYNEQFF.

This clonotype was seen a few times. A much larger clone sits a single nucleotide away, making a read error possible. The V gene is TRBV25-1, the J gene TRBJ1-4, with D hard to call. The CDR3 is 10 amino acids. The germline V and J ends were trimmed by 4 bases and 7 bases, with 1 base remaining between them. Germline lookup yields CDR1 MGHDK and CDR2 SYGVNS. In DNA form, the CDR3 reads TGTGCCAGCAGTGCTGAAAAACTGTTTTTT. Protein product: CASSAEKLFF.

A word on this clonotype: With a much larger clone just one base away, this may be a read error. The chain combines TRBV27 with TRBJ1-1; D unclear. Per the germline V gene, CDR1 is MNHEY and CDR2 is SMNVEV (reference sequence). The CDR3 extends over 12 amino acids. Here the CDR3 reads CASGDGNTEALF. As DNA, the CDR3 is TGTGCCAGCGGAGACGGGAACACTGAAGCTCTCTTT.

This clonotype was seen a few times. V is TRBV18 and J is TRBJ1-5, with D uncertain. CDR1 and CDR2 from the germline V gene are KGHSH and LQKENI. V lost 3 bases, J lost 5 bases, and 17 bases lay in between. The CDR3 is made up of 16 amino acids. This chain's CDR3 is CASSPQSPEFDQPQHF. In nucleotides, the CDR3 is TGTGCCAGCTCACCCCAGTCGCCAGAGTTCGATCAGCCCCAGCATTTT.

This clonotype turned up a few times. V usage is TRBV29-1 and J usage is TRBJ1-3, with D unclear. CDR3 length: 13 residues. Germline CDR1 is SQVTM and CDR2 is ANQGSEA. V was cut by 6 bases and J by 0 bases, with 9 bases left in between. The CDR3 loop reads CSVETLSGNTIYF. The CDR3 region has the DNA TGCAGCGTCGAGACACTCTCTGGAAACACCATATATTTT.

Only a few counts were recorded for this clonotype. The chain employs TRBV7-3 and TRBJ1-1; no definite D call. Deletions cut 5 bases from V and 3 bases from J, with 10 bases between. CDR1 SGHTA and CDR2 FQGTGA come from the germline V gene. There are 13 residues in the CDR3. CDR3 bases: TGTGCCAGCAGCGCCCGTCTTGACACTGAAGCTTTCTTT. Translating it yields CASSARLDTEAFF.

Ten or more counts support this clonotype. The CDR3 sequence is CAISDSGSGETQYF. The CDR3 DNA reads TGTGCCATCAGTGATAGCGGGAGTGGGGAGACCCAGTACTTC. The rearrangement links TRBV10-3 to TRBJ2-5; 9 positions match TRBD2. J lost 5 bases, V lost 3 bases, and 4 bases had no gene match. The CDR3 has 14 residues. The germline V gene has CDR1 ENHRY and CDR2 SYGVKD.

V usage is TRBV20-1 and J usage is TRBJ2-4, with 7 bases identical to TRBD2. Germline CDR1 is DFQATT and CDR2 is SNEGSKA (reference sequence). The junction had 0 bases not matched to a gene; V was cut back by 3 bases and J by 1 base. The CDR3 spans 13 residues. DNA for the CDR3: TGCAGTGCTAGGGGGGGGGCCAAAAACATTCAGTACTTC. Translation: CSARGGAKNIQYF.

This chain uses TRBV14 with TRBJ1-6, with D possibly TRBD1 on 5 matching bases. The germline V and J ends were trimmed by 4 bases and 6 bases, with 10 bases remaining between them. Germline V lookup: CDR1 SGHDN, CDR2 FVKESK. This CDR3 comprises 14 residues. The chain's CDR3 is CASSRRDSNSPLHF. The CDR3 region has the DNA TGTGCCAGCAGCCGAAGGGACTCTAATTCACCCCTCCACTTT.

At least ten counts were recorded for this clonotype. The J gene is TRBJ2-5, the V gene TRBV7-3; D gene ambiguous. This CDR3 comprises 11 residues. With 6 bases removed from V and 13 bases from J, the gap between germline ends came to 15 bases. The V gene's germline CDR1 is SGHTA and CDR2 FQGTGA. The CDR3 region is CASSSDQKRYF. The CDR3, as DNA: TGTGCCAGCAGTTCTGACCAGAAGAGGTACTTC. The variable domain in full, completed from reference TRBV7-3 and TRBJ2-5, reads GAGVSQTPSNKVTEKGKYVELRCDPISGHTALYWYRQSLGQGPEFLIYFQGTGAADDSGLPNDRFFAVRPEGSVSTLKIQRTERGDSAVYLCASSSDQKRYFGPGTRLLVL.